Each of the 4 T cell receptor beta chains below was sequenced from the same sample in a study of beta chain features in type 1 diabetes. Isolated RNA was reverse transcribed in full, so expressed TCRB transcripts were sequenced. Assay: immunoSEQ multiplex PCR; the TCRdb copy retains only in-frame clones and omits some. The sample shows about 130,000 clones, about 10% of them seen only once. Specimen: central memory CD4+ T cells from blood. These receptor sequences come from a man between 18 and 35 years old in good health.

The rearrangement uses TRBV6-1 and TRBJ1-2, with no clear D. The CDR3 spans 13 residues. Germline V CDR1 and CDR2: MNHNS, SASEGT. V shed 7 bases and J shed 4 bases, with 13 bases lying between them. CDR3: CASTGRGFYGYTF. Here the CDR3 DNA reads TGTGCCAGCACCGGGCGGGGTTTCTATGGCTACACCTTC.

This clone turned up a few times. The chain is built from TRBV19 and TRBJ2-1, with 10 bases identical to TRBD2. The CDR3 length is 17 residues. The germline gives CDR1 LNHDA, CDR2 SQIVND (reference sequence). Trimming removed 4 bases from V and 5 bases from J; junction bases left unmatched: 11. As DNA, the CDR3 is TGTGCCAGTAGTAAACTCTCTAGCGGGGGCGCGAACAATGAGCAGTTCTTC. Amino acids: CASSKLSSGGANNEQFF.

This clone turned up a few times. The chain joins TRBV7-2 to TRBJ2-3; the D gene is possibly TRBD2 (6 bases). CDR3 length: 15 amino acids. V was pared by 5 bases and J by 4 bases, with 16 bases between. Germline V gene sequence: CDR1 SGHTA, CDR2 FQGNSA. CDR3 region: CASSRASAPPDTQYF. CDR3 DNA sequence: TGTGCCAGCAGCCGGGCTAGCGCTCCCCCAGATACGCAGTATTTT.

In its sample, this clone was seen a few times. The same CDR3 also results from other DNA sequences found in this sample. The chain's CDR3 is CASSLRQGNEKLFF. The CDR3 DNA reads TGTGCCAGCAGCTTGAGACAGGGGAATGAAAAACTGTTTTTT. The gene calls are TRBV7-9 and TRBJ1-4, with 8 bases aligning to TRBD1. CDR1 is SEHNR, CDR2 FQNEAQ, per germline (reference sequence). The CDR3 spans 14 residues. The trim removed 3 bases at V and 5 bases at J, leaving 2 bases unmatched. Full variable domain (missing parts from reference TRBV7-9 and TRBJ1-4): DTGVSQNPRHKITKRGQNVTFRCDPISEHNRLYWYRQTLGQGPEFLTYFQNEAQLEKSRLLSDRFSAERPKGSFSTLEIQRTEQGDSAMYLCASSLRQGNEKLFFGSGTQLSVL.